One TCR beta chain is described in this entry. It has no known antigen specificity. No much larger clone exists at a distance of one base, and base qualities are not known. Participants in the prospective study were enrolled through a virtual design, were aged roughly 18 to 100 years, and lived in about two dozen United States geographic areas. Cohort assignment in the prospective study relied on participant-reported clinical history from a screening survey and a study questionnaire. Recovered participants in ImmuneRACE Cohort 3 were defined as having two consecutive negative NP/OP PCR tests, clearance from a healthcare professional, or resolution of symptoms. In the prospective study, whole blood, serum and a nasopharyngeal or oropharyngeal swab were collected from each participant by mobile phlebotomists. Additional blood draws and questionnaires over an approximately 2-month period could optionally be provided by prospective study participants. Before DNA extraction, blood samples from the prospective study were shipped at room temperature or frozen.

TCRbeta CDR3 regions were amplified from genomic DNA by means of the immunoSEQ Assay, a bias-controlled multiplex PCR. The paper's processing steps were these. Nucleated cell counts per sample were estimated from amplification of reference gene primers within the assay. To quantify the absolute abundance of each unique TCRbeta CDR3 rearrangement, sequence reads were collapsed and filtered. For each sample, productive Simpson clonality was calculated as the square root of Simpson's diversity index over productive rearrangements. Drawn from immuneACCESS, this table holds only the in-frame rearrangements with V and J called that TCRdb kept. Clones are partly lost; checked studies trace under half to an unresolved V gene and leave the rest unexplained. The V and J calls and clone size were taken over from that table, and D and trimming were inferred from the DNA. This sample holds 300,000 to 450,000 clones; about 90% were observed only once. The ten largest account for more than 0.9% of the sample.

This record belongs to a study of blood T cell repertoires in COVID-19 (dated by TCRdb to about 2020). Regarding the study in general: The collaborator samples originated in the United States, Italy and Spain and spanned the acute and convalescent phases of COVID-19. The prospective study material was composed of cDNA or gDNA derived from T cells, B-cell-depleted T cells, or PBMCs. Subjects who had been exposed to COVID-19, were actively infected with it, or had recovered from it provided the deeply sampled blood TCRbeta repertoires that made up the dataset. The repertoires were made available in a free public database intended to serve as a resource for research on the immune response to SARS-CoV-2. Samples came from the ongoing ImmuneRACE study (first 160 participants) plus 1,254 subjects from 6 global collaborators. A de-identified subject ID, COVID-19 status, age in years and sex were almost always included in the sample metadata. Where available, HLA class I and class II types were taken from metadata supplied by the sample provider and were not determined by assay-based typing. The full study reports these points: Clinical and demographic metadata were provided uncurated, with the amount varying by source and participant.

The clonotype comes from a woman under 40 who had recovered from COVID-19. Source material: PBMCs or T cells enriched from blood (not recorded which).

The CDR3 region has the sequence CASSLGQFYGYTF. Here is the DNA: TGTGCCAGCAGCCTAGGACAGTTCTATGGCTACACCTTC. The rearrangement combines TRBV7-9 with TRBJ1-2; the D region possibly corresponds to TRBD1 (6 bases align). The CDR3 measures 13 amino acids from cysteine to phenylalanine. The kept DNA is CDR3 alone, 39 bases in frame from the first base. Trimming takes 5 bases from V and 4 bases from J, and the germline ends sit 11 bases apart. According to the germline V gene (reference sequence), CDR1 reads SEHNR and CDR2 reads FQNEAQ.